The clone carrying this TCR beta chain appeared a few times. Its antigen is as yet unknown. This record belongs to a study of cytomegalovirus exposure and HLA in healthy donors. Overall study findings and caveats: Equally common other TCR beta chains were less clonally expanded than HLA-associated ones, a later analysis found.

The study ran its PCR with 60 Vbeta and 13 Jbeta primers. Generated by immunoSEQ multiplex PCR, the TCRdb table keeps only in-frame clones and is missing some. The sample lists approximately 82,000 clones, roughly 9.1% occurring once. Germline assignment: CDR1 SGHVT and CDR2 SQSDAQ. V dropped 10 bases and J dropped 4 bases, with 14 bases sitting between them. The CDR3 sequence is 13 residues long. The specimen sequenced was PBMCs. This chain uses TRBV7-4 with TRBJ1-5, with D possibly matching TRBD1 (6 bases). This sequence was found in a man aged 55 to 70 in good health and CMV-seropositive. CDR3: CATPRGGNQPQHF. CDR3 DNA sequence: TGTGCCACCCCGAGGGGGGGGAATCAGCCCCAGCATTTT.